Each of the 31 T cell receptor beta chains below was sequenced from the same sample in a study of cytomegalovirus exposure and HLA in healthy donors. Clones were sequenced by immunoSEQ multiplex PCR, and TCRdb holds only the in-frame ones, with some missing. In the table there are 50,000 to 65,000 clones, roughly 87% of which are singletons. Input material: PBMCs. These receptors were obtained from a young woman in good health and CMV-seronegative.

A single count supports this clone. The chain is built from TRBV7-8 and TRBJ2-5; possible D gene TRBD1, 6 bases. Trimming shortened V by 7 bases and J by 4 bases, and 16 bases separated the two germline ends. This CDR3 has 14 amino acids. Germline assignment: CDR1 SGHVS and CDR2 FQNEAQ. CDR3 DNA: TGTGCCAGCAATCAGGGGTGGGGCCGAGAGACCCAGTACTTC. Protein: CASNQGWGRETQYF. Supplemented by reference TRBV7-8 and TRBJ2-5, the full variable domain reads GAGVSQSPRYKVAKRGQDVALRCDPISGHVSLFWYQQALGQGPEFLTYFQNEAQLDKSGLPSDRFFAERPEGSVSTLKIQRTQQEDSAVYLCASNQGWGRETQYFGPGTRLLVL.

The rearrangement uses TRBV28 and TRBJ2-1; 8 positions agree with TRBD2. The CDR3 is 16 residues long. The ends lost 7 bases at V and 0 bases at J; junction bases unmatched: 8. The germline gives CDR1 MDHEN, CDR2 SYDVKM. The CDR3 sequence: CASIAAGTSSYNEQFF. For the CDR3, the DNA is TGTGCCAGCATCGCAGCCGGGACTAGCTCCTACAATGAGCAGTTCTTC.

The chain is built from TRBV4-1 and TRBJ1-4; D remains unclear. V was cut by 3 bases and J by 6 bases, with 11 bases left in between. This CDR3 contains 14 residues. Germline CDR1 and CDR2: MGHRA and YSYEKL. CDR3 loop: CASSQGASDEKLFF. Written as DNA, the CDR3 is TGCGCCAGCAGCCAGGGAGCCTCGGATGAAAAACTGTTTTTT.

V usage is TRBV9 and J usage is TRBJ1-2; 8 bases agree with TRBD1. Germline-derived CDR1 and CDR2 are SGDLS and YYNGEE. With 4 bases clipped from V and 4 bases from J, the junction kept 6 bases outside the gene matches. CDR3 length: 14 amino acids. The CDR3 spells CASSPRDRIYGYTF. In DNA form, the CDR3 reads TGTGCCAGCAGCCCCCGGGACAGGATCTATGGCTACACCTTC.

The chain has TRBV20-1 and TRBJ1-1; TRBD1 matches at 9 bases. CDR1 is DFQATT and CDR2 is SNEGSKA in the germline V gene (reference sequence). V shed 6 bases and J 10 bases; nucleotides not matched to a gene: 6. CDR3 length: 11 residues. CDR3 residues: CSAKRDRAAFF. For the CDR3, the DNA is TGCAGTGCAAAGAGGGACAGGGCAGCTTTCTTT.

The CDR3: CASSLGSGDRTDTQYF. The CDR3 DNA sequence: TGTGCCAGCAGTTTGGGGTCAGGGGACCGCACAGATACGCAGTATTTT. The chain has TRBV27 and TRBJ2-3; D perhaps matches TRBD1 (6 bases). The germline CDR1 and CDR2 sequences are MNHEY and SMNVEV (reference sequence). The germline V and J ends were trimmed by 3 bases and 1 base, with 14 bases remaining between them. This CDR3 has 16 residues.

This chain connects TRBV19 to TRBJ2-1; 7 bases fit TRBD2. CDR1 and CDR2 from the germline V gene are LNHDA and SQIVND (reference sequence). The CDR3 consists of 16 residues. V was pared by 5 bases and J by 8 bases, with 15 bases of the junction left unmatched. The CDR3: CASSLYGGRSADEQFF. CDR3 DNA sequence: TGTGCCAGTAGTCTATACGGCGGGAGATCTGCAGATGAGCAGTTCTTC.

This rearrangement joins TRBV5-1 to TRBJ2-3; 10 nucleotides match TRBD2. The junction had 6 bases not matched to a gene; V was cut back by 4 bases and J by 1 base. This CDR3 is 16 amino acids long. Looked up from germline, CDR1 is SGHRS and CDR2 is YFSETQ. As DNA, the CDR3 is TGCGCCAGCAGCCCAACCACTAGCGGGGGCACAGATACGCAGTATTTT. Its protein is CASSPTTSGGTDTQYF. The whole variable domain, remainder taken from reference TRBV5-1 and TRBJ2-3, is KAGVTQTPRYLIKTRGQQVTLSCSPISGHRSVSWYQQTPGQGLQFLFEYFSETQRNKGNFPGRFSGRQFSNSRSEMNVSTLELGDSALYLCASSPTTSGGTDTQYFGPGTRLTVL.

J is TRBJ1-2 and V is TRBV14; D is unresolved. The ends were cut back, 3 bases at V and 2 bases at J, with 7 bases in the middle. Germline V lookup: CDR1 SGHDN, CDR2 FVKESK. There are 13 residues in the CDR3. As DNA, the CDR3 is TGTGCCAGCAGCCAGGGCAGAAACTATGGCTACACCTTC. Translating it yields CASSQGRNYGYTF. Drawing the rest from reference TRBV14 and TRBJ1-2, the complete variable domain is EAGVTQFPSHSVIEKGQTVTLRCDPISGHDNLYWYRRVMGKEIKFLLHFVKESKQDESGMPNNRFLAERTGGTYSTLKVQPAELEDSGVYFCASSQGRNYGYTFGSGTRLTVV.

The rearrangement links TRBV4-1 to TRBJ1-1; 8 nucleotides agree with TRBD1. Germline trimming cut 1 base from V and 4 bases from J; bases unmatched to any gene: 14. The CDR3 is 18 residues long. The germline gives CDR1 MGHRA, CDR2 YSYEKL. The CDR3 loop is CASSQGPRPGGGGTEAFF. In nucleotides, the CDR3 is TGCGCCAGCAGCCAAGGCCCTAGGCCAGGGGGCGGGGGCACTGAAGCTTTCTTT.

The rearrangement links TRBV7-9 to TRBJ1-2, with 8 nucleotides matching TRBD1. Trimming cost V 5 bases and J 7 bases; bases outside gene matches: 9. The CDR3 consists of 14 residues. The germline V gene has CDR1 SEHNR and CDR2 FQNEAQ (reference sequence). The CDR3 region is CASSATGGGLGYTF. The DNA for the CDR3 is TGTGCCAGCAGCGCAACAGGGGGAGGTCTTGGCTACACCTTC.

The chain recombines TRBV7-3 with TRBJ2-1, with D hard to call. The CDR3 has 13 residues. Germline V CDR1 and CDR2: SGHTA, FQGTGA. The V end lost 4 bases, the J end lost 4 bases, and 8 bases lay between the germline ends. The CDR3 region is CASSSPSYNEQFF. Written as DNA, the CDR3 is TGTGCCAGCAGCTCTCCTAGTTACAATGAGCAGTTCTTC. The full variable domain, rest sourced from reference TRBV7-3 and TRBJ2-1, is GAGVSQTPSNKVTEKGKYVELRCDPISGHTALYWYRQSLGQGPEFLIYFQGTGAADDSGLPNDRFFAVRPEGSVSTLKIQRTERGDSAVYLCASSSPSYNEQFFGPGTRLTVL.

CDR3 in amino acids: CASSLAGSGRGDEQFF. The CDR3 region has the DNA TGCGCCAGCAGCTTGGCAGGTAGCGGGAGAGGGGATGAGCAGTTCTTC. This chain uses TRBV5-1 with TRBJ2-1; 9 bases match TRBD2. Germline CDR1 reads SGHRS; CDR2 reads YFSETQ. The CDR3 has 16 amino acids. The V segment lost 0 bases and the J segment 8 bases; nucleotides outside the gene matches: 9.

This clone was recorded once. This chain uses TRBV27 with TRBJ2-7; the match to TRBD2 covers 7 bases. Trimming at V came to 6 bases and at J to 2 bases, leaving 7 bases not matched to a gene. This CDR3 is 14 amino acids long. Germline CDR1 reads MNHEY; CDR2 reads SMNVEV (reference sequence). Here the CDR3 reads CASSRGSTPYEQYF. CDR3 DNA: TGTGCCAGCAGCCGCGGGAGTACTCCCTACGAGCAGTACTTC.

The J gene is TRBJ2-1, the V gene TRBV7-9, with D possibly being TRBD2 (6 bases). V lost 3 bases to trimming and J lost 0 bases, with 9 bases between them. The germline gives CDR1 SEHNR, CDR2 FQNEAQ (reference sequence). The CDR3 covers 15 residues. The CDR3 loop is CASSLSGSSYNEQFF. The DNA for the CDR3 is TGTGCCAGCAGCTTGTCCGGGAGCTCCTACAATGAGCAGTTCTTC.

The chain combines TRBV27 with TRBJ1-2, with D perhaps matching TRBD1 (5 bases). The CDR3 runs to 15 residues. Germline CDR1 and CDR2: MNHEY and SMNVEV (reference sequence). Trimming took off 4 bases at V and 4 bases at J, with 16 bases between the two ends. The CDR3 region has the DNA TGTGCCAGCAGTTCCTCAGGGTTTTCTAGCTATGGCTACACCTTC. Protein: CASSSSGFSSYGYTF.

There are a few counts of this clone. The chain uses TRBV9 and TRBJ2-5; no reliable D call. Germline assignment: CDR1 SGDLS and CDR2 YYNGEE. Trimming left V 3 bases short and J 4 bases short, with 10 bases between. The CDR3 has 13 amino acids. Written as DNA, the CDR3 is TGTGCCAGCAGCGCGGTGTTCGGAGAGACCCAGTACTTC. Translating gives CASSAVFGETQYF.

CDR3 protein: CASRDNDRVSTDTQYF. Here the CDR3 DNA reads TGTGCCAGCAGGGACAACGACAGGGTGAGCACAGATACGCAGTATTTT. The rearrangement uses TRBV5-6 and TRBJ2-3, with 7 bases fitting TRBD1. This CDR3 has 16 amino acids. Unmatched junction bases numbered 9, after V lost 5 bases and J lost 0 bases. Germline V lookup: CDR1 SGHDT, CDR2 YYEEEE.

V usage is TRBV6-5 and J usage is TRBJ2-5, with D maybe TRBD2 (6 bases). Trimming removed 6 bases at V and 7 bases at J, with 18 bases between. The CDR3 contains 14 residues. Germline values: CDR1 MNHEY, CDR2 SVGAGI. The CDR3 sequence: CASSLGGPPGTQYF. CDR3 DNA: TGTGCCAGCAGCCTAGGAGGGCCCCCCGGGACCCAGTACTTC.

This clone showed up just a few times. A read error may produce the germline difference seen at one junction end. The V and J genes are TRBV7-7 and TRBJ2-7; 9 nucleotides agree with TRBD1. Germline CDR1 is SSHAT and CDR2 is FNYEAQ (reference sequence). This CDR3 region has 14 residues. The CDR3 bases are TGTGCTAGCAGCCCCGGGACAGGGCTCTACGAGCAGTACTTC. Encoded protein: CASSPGTGLYEQYF.

The CDR3 DNA reads as TGTGCCAGCAGTTTTCACTTCTCCTACGAGCAGTACTTC. It translates to CASSFHFSYEQYF. The chain has TRBV28 and TRBJ2-7; D not resolved. The CDR3 sequence is 13 residues long. CDR1 is MDHEN and CDR2 is SYDVKM in the germline V gene. Between the trimmed V and J ends, which lost 3 bases and 0 bases, there was a span of 6 bases.

In regard to this clone: The CDR3 does not close with the conserved phenylalanine or tryptophan, likely indicating a read error. It is unclear where the CDR3 begins or ends on the DNA, so no DNA is shown, and the CDR3 is as TCRdb lists it. The rearrangement joins TRBV6-5 to TRBJ2-6; TRBD1 is taken as the D call from the table, unchecked against the DNA. The CDR3 region is 14 residues in length, termini included. Germline lookup yields CDR1 MNHEY and CDR2 SVGAGI. The CDR3 is CASSYRPVDRAWVA.

The chain is built from TRBV4-1 and TRBJ2-7, with D possibly being TRBD2 (5 bases). Germline CDR1 is MGHRA and CDR2 is YSYEKL. Trimming pared 1 base from V and 5 bases from J, leaving 12 bases between. The length of the CDR3 is 14 residues. The chain's CDR3 is CASSQGPGFDEQYF. DNA for the CDR3: TGCGCCAGCAGCCAAGGGCCGGGGTTTGACGAGCAGTACTTC.

J is TRBJ1-1 and V is TRBV30; maybe TRBD1 (5 bases). CDR3 length: 13 residues. Germline-derived CDR1 and CDR2 are GTSNPN and SVGIG (reference sequence). The V end was cut by 8 bases, the J end by 0 bases, with 13 bases between. The CDR3 DNA sequence: TGTGCCCATCGTAAGGGGATGAACACTGAAGCTTTCTTT. This gives the protein CAHRKGMNTEAFF.

This CDR3 reads CASSPFSGQGNEKLFF. In DNA form, the CDR3 reads TGTGCCAGCAGCCCTTTCTCCGGACAGGGTAATGAAAAACTGTTTTTT. The chain carries TRBV25-1 and TRBJ1-4; 8 nucleotides match TRBD1. There are 16 residues in the CDR3. Germline V gene data show CDR1 as MGHDK and CDR2 as SYGVNS. The trim removed 6 bases at V and 4 bases at J, leaving 10 bases unmatched. The full variable domain, completed using reference TRBV25-1 and TRBJ1-4, is EADIYQTPRYLVIGTGKKITLECSQTMGHDKMYWYQQDPGMELHLIHYSYGVNSTEKGDLSSESTVSRIRTEHFPLTLESARPSHTSQYLCASSPFSGQGNEKLFFGSGTQLSVL.

The chain's CDR3 is CASSLEGGRRGGQPQHF. The DNA of the CDR3 is TGCGCCAGCAGCCTCGAAGGGGGACGCCGGGGGGGTCAGCCCCAGCATTTT. The chain carries TRBV4-1 and TRBJ1-5; D may be TRBD1 (6 bases). The CDR3 runs to 17 residues. Trimming shortened V by 4 bases and J by 6 bases, and 22 bases separated the two germline ends. Germline assignment: CDR1 MGHRA and CDR2 YSYEKL.

A word on this clone: Different DNA sequences within this sample yield the same CDR3. This chain connects TRBV5-1 to TRBJ1-4; 9 nucleotides line up with TRBD1. The germline V gene has CDR1 SGHRS and CDR2 YFSETQ. The J segment lost 4 bases and the V segment lost 0 bases, leaving 4 bases of the junction unmatched. This CDR3 region has 16 residues. CDR3 sequence (DNA): TGCGCCAGCAGCTTGGGATGGGGACAGGGTAATGAAAAACTGTTTTTT. This sequence encodes CASSLGWGQGNEKLFF.

This chain connects TRBV6-5 to TRBJ1-3; D is unresolved. There are 13 residues in the CDR3. Trimming removed 2 bases at V and 4 bases at J, with 6 bases between. Per germline, CDR1 MNHEY and CDR2 SVGAGI. In DNA, the CDR3 is TGTGCCAGCAGTTACGAGCGGGGAAACACCATATATTTT. This codes for CASSYERGNTIYF.

J is TRBJ2-1 and V is TRBV27; weak D call: TRBD2 (6 bases). The CDR3 extends over 15 amino acids. CDR1 and CDR2 (germline): MNHEY, SMNVEV (reference sequence). Trimming took off 4 bases at V and 0 bases at J, with 10 bases between the two ends. DNA for the CDR3: TGTGCCAGCAGTTCTAGCGCCAGCTCCTACAATGAGCAGTTCTTC. It is translated as CASSSSASSYNEQFF.

The chain joins TRBV14 to TRBJ2-3, with 10 bases fitting TRBD2. The CDR3 is 18 residues long. Unmatched junction bases numbered 8, after V lost 1 base and J lost 1 base. Germline assignment: CDR1 SGHDN and CDR2 FVKESK. The CDR3 spells CASSQGPLLAGGTDTQYF. The DNA for the CDR3 is TGTGCCAGCAGCCAAGGACCCCTTCTAGCGGGGGGCACAGATACGCAGTATTTT. Full variable domain (missing parts from reference TRBV14 and TRBJ2-3): EAGVTQFPSHSVIEKGQTVTLRCDPISGHDNLYWYRRVMGKEIKFLLHFVKESKQDESGMPNNRFLAERTGGTYSTLKVQPAELEDSGVYFCASSQGPLLAGGTDTQYFGPGTRLTVL.

The CDR3 loop reads CASSYRRGDGELFF. The DNA of the CDR3 is TGTGCCAGCAGTTATCGCAGGGGTGACGGGGAGCTGTTTTTT. This chain connects TRBV6-5 to TRBJ2-2, with D perhaps TRBD1 (6 bases). The CDR3 runs 14 residues. Deletions cut 3 bases from V and 7 bases from J, with 12 bases between. Germline CDR1 reads MNHEY; CDR2 reads SVGAGI.